This TCR beta chain was captured by sequencing in a study of T-cell reconstitution after alpha-beta-depleted transplantation in children. Researchers prepared the TCRbeta library using unique molecular identifiers, the study reports. TCRdb re-called the PCR reads through MiXCR, storing one row per CDR3 protein. The sample contains hundreds of thousands of distinct CDR3 sequences, 13% of which appear only once. V lost 2 bases, J lost 7 bases, and 15 bases lay in between. The CDR3 contains 15 residues. Germline V lookup: CDR1 SGHTA, CDR2 FQGTGA. This clonotype showed up just a few times. V usage is TRBV7-3 and J usage is TRBJ2-1, with a weak D call TRBD2 (6 bases). The sequencing used PBMCs, mostly from graft donor cells, collected 360 days after TCRalphabeta/CD19-depleted stem cell transplant. This TCR came from a male patient between 10 and 17 years old who had a stem cell transplant for acute myeloid leukemia, so the T cells may come from the graft donor. CDR3 sequence (DNA): TGTGCCAGCAGCTTACGGCGGGGTGTGGGGAATGAGCAGTTCTTC. It codes for CASSLRRGVGNEQFF. Full variable domain (rest looked up from reference TRBV7-3 and TRBJ2-1): GAGVSQTPSNKVTEKGKYVELRCDPISGHTALYWYRQSLGQGPEFLIYFQGTGAADDSGLPNDRFFAVRPEGSVSTLKIQRTERGDSAVYLCASSLRRGVGNEQFFGPGTRLTVL.